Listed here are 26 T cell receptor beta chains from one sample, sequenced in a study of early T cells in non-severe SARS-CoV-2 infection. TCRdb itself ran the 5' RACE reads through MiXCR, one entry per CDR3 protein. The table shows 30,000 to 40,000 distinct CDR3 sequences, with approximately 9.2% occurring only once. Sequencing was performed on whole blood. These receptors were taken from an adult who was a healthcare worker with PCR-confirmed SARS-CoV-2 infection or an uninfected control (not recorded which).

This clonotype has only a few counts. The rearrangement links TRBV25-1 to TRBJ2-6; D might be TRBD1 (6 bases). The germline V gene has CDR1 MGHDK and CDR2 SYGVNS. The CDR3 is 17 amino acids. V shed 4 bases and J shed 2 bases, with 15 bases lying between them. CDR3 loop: CASSGTERGPGANVLTF. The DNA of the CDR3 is TGTGCCAGCAGTGGGACAGAGAGGGGCCCTGGGGCCAACGTCCTGACTTTC. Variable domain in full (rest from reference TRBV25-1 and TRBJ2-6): EADIYQTPRYLVIGTGKKITLECSQTMGHDKMYWYQQDPGMELHLIHYSYGVNSTEKGDLSSESTVSRIRTEHFPLTLESARPSHTSQYLCASSGTERGPGANVLTFGAGSRLTVL.

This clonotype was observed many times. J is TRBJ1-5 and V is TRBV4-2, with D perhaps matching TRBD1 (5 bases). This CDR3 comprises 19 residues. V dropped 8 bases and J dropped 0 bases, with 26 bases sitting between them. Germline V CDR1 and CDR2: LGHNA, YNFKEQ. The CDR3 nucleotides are TGTGCCAGCGCGTCCAAGCCCGCGGGGGAACTACGTAGCAATCAGCCCCAGCATTTT. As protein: CASASKPAGELRSNQPQHF.

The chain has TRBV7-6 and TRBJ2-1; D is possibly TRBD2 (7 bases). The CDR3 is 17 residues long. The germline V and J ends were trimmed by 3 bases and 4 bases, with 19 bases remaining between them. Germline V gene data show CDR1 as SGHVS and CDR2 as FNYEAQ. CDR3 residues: CASSLTGGGAFYNEQFF. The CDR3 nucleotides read TGTGCCAGCAGCTTGACAGGTGGGGGGGCATTTTACAATGAGCAGTTCTTC.

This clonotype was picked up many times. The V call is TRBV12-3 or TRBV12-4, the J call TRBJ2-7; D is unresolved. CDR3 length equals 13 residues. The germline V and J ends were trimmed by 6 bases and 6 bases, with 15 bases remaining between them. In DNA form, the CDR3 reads TGTGCCAGCAGCCCGACGGCACCTAGCGAGCAGTACTTC. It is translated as CASSPTAPSEQYF.

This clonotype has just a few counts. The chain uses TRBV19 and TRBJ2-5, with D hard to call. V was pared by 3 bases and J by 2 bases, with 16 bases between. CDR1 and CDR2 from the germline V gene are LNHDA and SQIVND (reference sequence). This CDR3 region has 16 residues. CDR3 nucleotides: TGTGCCAGTAGTATCTCTTCTGCAGGCTTACAAGAGACCCAGTACTTC. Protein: CASSISSAGLQETQYF.

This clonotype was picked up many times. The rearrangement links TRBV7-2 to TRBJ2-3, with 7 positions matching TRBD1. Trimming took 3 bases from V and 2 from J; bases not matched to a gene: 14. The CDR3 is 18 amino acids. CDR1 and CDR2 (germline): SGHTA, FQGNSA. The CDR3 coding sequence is TGTGCCAGCAGCTTGTTATTCGGGCAGGGGGTAAACACAGATACGCAGTATTTT. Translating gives CASSLLFGQGVNTDTQYF.

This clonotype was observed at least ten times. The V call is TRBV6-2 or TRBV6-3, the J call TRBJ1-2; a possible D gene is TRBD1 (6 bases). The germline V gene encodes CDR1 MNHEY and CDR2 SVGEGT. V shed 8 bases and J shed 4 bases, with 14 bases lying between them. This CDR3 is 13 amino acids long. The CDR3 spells CASRTRGGYGYTF. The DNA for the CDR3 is TGTGCCAGCCGGACCAGGGGTGGCTATGGCTACACCTTC.

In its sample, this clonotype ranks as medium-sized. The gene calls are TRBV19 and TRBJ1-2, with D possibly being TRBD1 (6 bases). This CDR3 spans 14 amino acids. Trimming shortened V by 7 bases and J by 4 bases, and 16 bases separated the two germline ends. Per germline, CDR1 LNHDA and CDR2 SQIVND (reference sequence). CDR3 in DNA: TGTGCCAGTAATGTACAGGGAGTGGGCTATGGCTACACCTTC. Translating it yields CASNVQGVGYGYTF.

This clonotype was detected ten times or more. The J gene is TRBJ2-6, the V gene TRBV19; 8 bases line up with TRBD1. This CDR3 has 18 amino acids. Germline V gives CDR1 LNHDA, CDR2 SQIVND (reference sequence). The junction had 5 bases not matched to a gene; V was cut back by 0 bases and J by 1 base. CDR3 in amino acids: CASSIDTGGSSGANVLTF. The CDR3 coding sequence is TGTGCCAGTAGTATAGATACAGGGGGATCGTCTGGGGCCAACGTCCTGACTTTC.

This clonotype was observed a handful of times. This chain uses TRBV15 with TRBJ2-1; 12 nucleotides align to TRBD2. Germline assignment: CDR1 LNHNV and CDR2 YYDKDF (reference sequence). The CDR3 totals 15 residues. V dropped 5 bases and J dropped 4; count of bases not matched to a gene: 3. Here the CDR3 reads CATSFLAGGYNEQFF. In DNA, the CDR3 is TGTGCCACCAGCTTTCTAGCGGGGGGGTACAATGAGCAGTTCTTC.

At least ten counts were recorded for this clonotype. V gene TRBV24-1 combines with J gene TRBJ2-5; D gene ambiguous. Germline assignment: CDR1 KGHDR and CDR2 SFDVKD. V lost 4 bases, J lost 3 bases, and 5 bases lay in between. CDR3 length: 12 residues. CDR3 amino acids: CATSDAKETQYF. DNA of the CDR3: TGTGCCACCAGTGACGCAAAAGAGACCCAGTACTTC.

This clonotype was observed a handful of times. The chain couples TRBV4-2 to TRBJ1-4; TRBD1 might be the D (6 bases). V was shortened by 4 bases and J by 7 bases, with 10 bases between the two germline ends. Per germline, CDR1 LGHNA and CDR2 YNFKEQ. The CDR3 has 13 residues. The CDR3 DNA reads TGTGCCAGCAGCCCCCGCAGGGGTGAAAAACTGTTTTTT. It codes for CASSPRRGEKLFF.

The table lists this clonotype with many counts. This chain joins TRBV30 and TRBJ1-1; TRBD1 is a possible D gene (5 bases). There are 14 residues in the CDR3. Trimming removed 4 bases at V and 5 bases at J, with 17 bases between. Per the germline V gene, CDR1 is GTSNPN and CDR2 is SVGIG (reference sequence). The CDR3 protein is CAWTKTGGGTEAFF. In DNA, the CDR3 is TGTGCCTGGACCAAAACAGGCGGGGGGACTGAAGCTTTCTTT. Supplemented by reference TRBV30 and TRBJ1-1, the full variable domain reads SQTIHQWPATLVQPVGSPLSLECTVEGTSNPNLYWYRQAAGRGLQLLFYSVGIGQISSEVPQNLSASRPQDRQFILSSKKLLLSDSGFYLCAWTKTGGGTEAFFGQGTRLTVV.

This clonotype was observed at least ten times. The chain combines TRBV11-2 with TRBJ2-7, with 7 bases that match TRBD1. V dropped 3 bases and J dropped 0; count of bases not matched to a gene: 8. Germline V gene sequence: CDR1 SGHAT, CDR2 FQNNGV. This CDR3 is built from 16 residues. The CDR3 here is CASSLGQQRDSYEQYF. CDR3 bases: TGTGCCAGCAGCTTGGGACAGCAAAGGGACTCCTACGAGCAGTACTTC.

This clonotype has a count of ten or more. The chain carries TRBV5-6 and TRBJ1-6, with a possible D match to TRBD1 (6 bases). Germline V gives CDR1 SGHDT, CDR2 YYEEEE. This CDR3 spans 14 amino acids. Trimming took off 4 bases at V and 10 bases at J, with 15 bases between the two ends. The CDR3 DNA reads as TGTGCCAGCAGCAGGCAGGGGTTACGATCACCCCTCCACTTT. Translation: CASSRQGLRSPLHF.

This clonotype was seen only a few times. Here the CDR3 DNA reads TGTGCCAGCAGCTTGATGACAGCTAGAACCTTC. Amino acids: CASSLMTARTF. This chain links TRBV5-4 with TRBJ1-2; D possibly corresponds to TRBD1 (5 bases). The length of the CDR3 is 11 residues. V shed 1 base and J shed 14 bases, with 12 bases lying between them. The germline V gene has CDR1 SGHNT and CDR2 YYREEE (reference sequence).

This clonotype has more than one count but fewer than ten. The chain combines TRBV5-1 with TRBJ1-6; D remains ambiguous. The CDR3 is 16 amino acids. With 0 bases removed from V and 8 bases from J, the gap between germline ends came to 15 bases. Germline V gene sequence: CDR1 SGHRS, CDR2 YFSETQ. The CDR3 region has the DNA TGCGCCAGCAGCTTGGGGAAGGACGGAGGAGATTCACCCCTCCACTTT. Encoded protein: CASSLGKDGGDSPLHF.

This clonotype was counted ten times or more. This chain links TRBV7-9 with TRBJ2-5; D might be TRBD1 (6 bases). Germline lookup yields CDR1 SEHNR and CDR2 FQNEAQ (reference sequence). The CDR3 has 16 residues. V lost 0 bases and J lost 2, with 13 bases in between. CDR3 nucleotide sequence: TGTGCCAGCAGCTTAGCGGGGGCGCCATCTCAAGAGACCCAGTACTTC. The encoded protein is CASSLAGAPSQETQYF.

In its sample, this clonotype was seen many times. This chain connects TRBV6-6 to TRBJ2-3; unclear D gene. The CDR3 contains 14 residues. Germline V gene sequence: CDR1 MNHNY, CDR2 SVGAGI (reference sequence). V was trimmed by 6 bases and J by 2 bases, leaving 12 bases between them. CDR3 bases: TGTGCCAGCAGACCTGACTGGGCCACAGATACGCAGTATTTT. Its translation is CASRPDWATDTQYF.

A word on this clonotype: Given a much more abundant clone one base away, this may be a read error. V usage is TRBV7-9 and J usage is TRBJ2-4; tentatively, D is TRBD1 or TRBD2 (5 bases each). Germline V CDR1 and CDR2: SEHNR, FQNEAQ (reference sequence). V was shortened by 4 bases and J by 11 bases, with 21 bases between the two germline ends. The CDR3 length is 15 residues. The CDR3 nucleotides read TGTGCCAGCAGCTCCGGGTTGGGGCGCGGGTACTTTCAGTACTTC. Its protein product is CASSSGLGRGYFQYF.

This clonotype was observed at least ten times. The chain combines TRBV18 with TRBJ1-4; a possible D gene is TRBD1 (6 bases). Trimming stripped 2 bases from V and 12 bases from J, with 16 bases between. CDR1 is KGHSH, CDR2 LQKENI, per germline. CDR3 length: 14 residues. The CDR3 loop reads CASSPAETGIELFF. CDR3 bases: TGTGCCAGCTCACCAGCCGAGACAGGCATTGAACTGTTTTTT.

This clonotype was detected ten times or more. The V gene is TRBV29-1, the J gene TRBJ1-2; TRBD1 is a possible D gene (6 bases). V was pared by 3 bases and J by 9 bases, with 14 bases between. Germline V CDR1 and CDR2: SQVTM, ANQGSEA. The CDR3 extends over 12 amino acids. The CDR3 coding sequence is TGCAGCGTTGAGACCCAACAGGGCCGCTACACCTTC. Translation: CSVETQQGRYTF. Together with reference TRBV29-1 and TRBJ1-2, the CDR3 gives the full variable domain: SAVISQKPSRDICQRGTSLTIQCQVDSQVTMMFWYRQQPGQSLTLIATANQGSEATYESGFVIDKFPISRPNLTFSTLTVSNMSPEDSSIYLCSVETQQGRYTFGSGTRLTVV.

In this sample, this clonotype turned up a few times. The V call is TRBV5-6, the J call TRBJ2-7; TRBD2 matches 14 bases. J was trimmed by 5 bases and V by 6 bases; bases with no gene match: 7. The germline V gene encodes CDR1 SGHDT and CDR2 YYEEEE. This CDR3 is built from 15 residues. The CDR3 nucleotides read TGTGCCAGCACCAAAGGACTAGCGGGGGGAGACGAGCAGTACTTC. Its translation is CASTKGLAGGDEQYF. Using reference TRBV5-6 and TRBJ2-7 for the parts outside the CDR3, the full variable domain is DAGVTQSPTHLIKTRGQQVTLRCSPKSGHDTVSWYQQALGQGPQFIFQYYEEEERQRGNFPDRFSGHQFPNYSSELNVNALLLGDSALYLCASTKGLAGGDEQYFGPGTRLTVT.

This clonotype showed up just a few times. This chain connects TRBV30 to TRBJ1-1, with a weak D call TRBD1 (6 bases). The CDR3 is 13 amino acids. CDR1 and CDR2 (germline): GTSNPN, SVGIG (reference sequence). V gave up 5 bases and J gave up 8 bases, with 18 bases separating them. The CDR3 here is CAWSLWRGREAFF. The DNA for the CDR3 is TGTGCCTGGTCCCTTTGGCGGGGGCGGGAAGCTTTCTTT.

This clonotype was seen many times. CDR3 protein: CSALPLVAASGGITDTQYF. CDR3 in DNA: TGCAGTGCTCTTCCCTTGGTGGCGGCTAGCGGGGGGATAACAGATACGCAGTATTTT. V and J are TRBV20-1 and TRBJ2-3; TRBD2 aligns across 11 bases. Germline CDR1 reads DFQATT; CDR2 reads SNEGSKA (reference sequence). The CDR3 loop spans 19 amino acids. With 5 bases clipped from V and 3 bases from J, the junction kept 19 bases outside the gene matches.

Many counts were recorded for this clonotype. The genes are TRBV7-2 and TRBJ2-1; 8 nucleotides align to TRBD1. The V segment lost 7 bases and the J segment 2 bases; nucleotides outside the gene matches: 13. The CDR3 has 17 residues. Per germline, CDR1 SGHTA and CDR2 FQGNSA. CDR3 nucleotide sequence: TGTGCCAGCACCCCCCACCTCCAGGGGGCTACCTACAATGAGCAGTTCTTC. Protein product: CASTPHLQGATYNEQFF. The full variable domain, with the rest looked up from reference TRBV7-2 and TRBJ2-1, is GAGVSQSPSNKVTEKGKDVELRCDPISGHTALYWYRQSLGQGLEFLIYFQGNSAPDKSGLPSDRFSAERTGGSVSTLTIQRTQQEDSAVYLCASTPHLQGATYNEQFFGPGTRLTVL.